This T cell receptor beta chain originates from a study of T cells in localized non-small cell lung cancer. Study observations and caveats: The study detected a median approximately 54 of the top 100 tumor clones in adjacent lung. Heterogeneity remains possible because sequencing was limited to only one tumor region. A denser population of T cells in blood accompanied longer overall survival.

On this clone itself: The target antigen is unknown.

Only in-frame clones appear in the TCRdb table, and some are missing; sequencing was by immunoSEQ multiplex PCR. The sample has fewer than 50,000 clones, roughly 89% seen once; the top ten hold around 6%. Trimming took 4 bases from V and 1 from J, leaving 15 bases between them. The CDR3 is 16 amino acids. Per germline, CDR1 SGHTS and CDR2 YDEGEE. This receptor was identified in a male donor older than 55 with stage II lung adenocarcinoma. This material consisted of peripheral blood mononuclear cells, taken before any cancer treatment. This sequence joins TRBV5-8 and TRBJ2-1, with a tentative D call TRBD1 (7 bases). DNA for the CDR3: TGTGCCAGCAGCCCCGTGGAGGGGGCTTCCTACAATGAGCAGTTCTTC. Translation gives CASSPVEGASYNEQFF.